A single T cell receptor (beta chain) is shown here with its context. What it recognizes is unknown. At one end, the junction sequence differs from germline, possibly due to a read error. The data derive from a study of T cells in Graves' hyperthyroidism and ophthalmopathy. Looked up from germline, CDR1 is MGHRA and CDR2 is YSYEKL. The length of the CDR3 is 13 residues. Study outcomes and limitations: Appearing also in blood were most of the thyroid clonotypes expanded above 0.001.

Hyperthyroidism, newly diagnosed and lasting under 2 months, affected patients aged 18 to 65. Patients having uncontrolled infection, another autoimmune disease, pregnancy or lactation were not included. It was RNA transcripts that yielded the amplified TCR beta CDR3 regions. The HTBI primer set was used in a first-round RT-PCR of the TCR CDR3. MiXCR, applied by TCRdb to the multiplex PCR reads, yields one record per CDR3 protein. The sample lists about 540,000 distinct CDR3 sequences; 35% to 55% were seen once. Input material: peripheral blood or thyroid tissue (not recorded which). This clonotype was obtained from a woman aged 18-35 years with Graves' hyperthyroidism. The chain has TRBV4-1 and TRBJ2-7; perhaps TRBD1 as D (6 bases). This chain's CDR3 is CASSEEGAYEQYF. CDR3 bases: TGCGCCAGCAGCGAAGAGGGGGCCTACGAGCAGTACTTC.